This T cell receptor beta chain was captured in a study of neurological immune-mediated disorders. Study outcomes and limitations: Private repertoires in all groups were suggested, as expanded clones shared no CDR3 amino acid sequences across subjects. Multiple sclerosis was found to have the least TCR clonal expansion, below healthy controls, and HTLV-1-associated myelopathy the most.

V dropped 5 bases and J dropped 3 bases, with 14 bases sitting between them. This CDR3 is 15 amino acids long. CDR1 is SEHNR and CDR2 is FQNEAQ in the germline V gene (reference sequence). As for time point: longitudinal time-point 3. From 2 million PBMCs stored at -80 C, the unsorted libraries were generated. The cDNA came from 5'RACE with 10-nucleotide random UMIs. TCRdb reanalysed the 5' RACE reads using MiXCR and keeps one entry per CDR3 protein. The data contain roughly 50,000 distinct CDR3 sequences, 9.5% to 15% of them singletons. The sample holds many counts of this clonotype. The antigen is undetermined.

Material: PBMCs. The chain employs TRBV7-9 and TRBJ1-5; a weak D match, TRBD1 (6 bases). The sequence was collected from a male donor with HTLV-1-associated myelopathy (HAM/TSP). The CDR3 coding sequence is TGTGCCAGCAGCCACCCTACAGGGACCAATCAGCCCCAGCATTTT. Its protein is CASSHPTGTNQPQHF.